The 29 T cell receptor beta chains in this list originate from one sample, sequenced in a study of control samples from healthy donors and cancer patients. TCRdb's table, derived via immunoSEQ multiplex PCR, lists solely in-frame clones and lacks some. The table lists 35,000 to 55,000 clones, roughly 86% of them singletons. Sequencing input: PBMCs. These receptors all come from a woman aged 55-69 years with lung cancer.

J is TRBJ1-4 and V is TRBV4-1; D is unclear. In germline, CDR1 is MGHRA, CDR2 YSYEKL. This CDR3 comprises 13 residues. V shed 1 base and J shed 7 bases, with 7 bases lying between them. The CDR3 loop reads CASSQVITEKLFF. The DNA of the CDR3 is TGCGCCAGCAGCCAAGTCATTACTGAAAAACTGTTTTTT.

The CDR3 spells CASSLGETGAYF. CDR3 coding DNA: TGTGCCAGCAGCTTGGGGGAGACAGGGGCGTATTTT. The chain uses TRBV5-6 and TRBJ2-3; TRBD1 aligns across 8 bases. Germline CDR1 is SGHDT and CDR2 is YYEEEE. The trim removed 0 bases at V and 14 bases at J, leaving 5 bases unmatched. The CDR3 is made up of 12 amino acids.

This sequence joins TRBV7-2 and TRBJ1-2, with a weak D call TRBD1 (5 bases). Trimming cost V 1 base and J 8 bases, with 17 bases left between them. The germline gives CDR1 SGHTA, CDR2 FQGNSA. The CDR3 extends over 15 amino acids. The CDR3 nucleotides are TGTGCCAGCAGCTTAGGGGGGGAAAGTCGTGGAGGCTACACCTTC. It yields the protein CASSLGGESRGGYTF. The variable domain in full, completed from reference TRBV7-2 and TRBJ1-2, reads GAGVSQSPSNKVTEKGKDVELRCDPISGHTALYWYRQSLGQGLEFLIYFQGNSAPDKSGLPSDRFSAERTGGSVSTLTIQRTQQEDSAVYLCASSLGGESRGGYTFGSGTRLTVV.

The chain uses TRBV7-9 and TRBJ2-3, with 8 nucleotides matching TRBD1. The germline gives CDR1 SEHNR, CDR2 FQNEAQ (reference sequence). The CDR3 sequence is 15 residues long. V lost 1 base to trimming and J lost 6 bases; unmatched junction nucleotides: 6. CDR3 DNA sequence: TGTGCCAGCAGCTTAGACGCCAGGGGGCCGGATACGCAGTATTTT. Protein sequence: CASSLDARGPDTQYF.

This rearrangement joins TRBV19 to TRBJ2-3; D gene uncertain. Between the trimmed V and J ends, which lost 5 bases and 6 bases, there was a span of 12 bases. CDR1 and CDR2 from the germline V gene are LNHDA and SQIVND (reference sequence). This CDR3 comprises 13 residues. The CDR3 sequence: CASSPASKDTQYF. In nucleotides, the CDR3 is TGTGCCAGTAGTCCGGCCAGCAAGGATACGCAGTATTTT.

The rearrangement uses TRBV9 and TRBJ1-1; 7 bases align to TRBD1. The CDR3 runs 15 residues. The germline V gene has CDR1 SGDLS and CDR2 YYNGEE. With V trimmed by 5 bases and J by 1 base, 8 bases remained unmatched. The CDR3: CASRGSGGTNTEAFF. The CDR3, as DNA: TGTGCCAGCAGGGGTTCAGGGGGGACGAACACTGAAGCTTTCTTT.

This rearrangement joins TRBV7-9 to TRBJ2-1; 10 bases are shared with TRBD2. Germline-derived CDR1 and CDR2 are SEHNR and FQNEAQ (reference sequence). CDR3 size: 14 residues. J was trimmed by 7 bases and V by 9 bases; bases with no gene match: 9. CDR3 residues: CASPKEREGNEQFF. CDR3 DNA sequence: TGTGCCAGTCCGAAAGAGCGGGAGGGAAATGAGCAGTTCTTC.

The V gene is TRBV9, the J gene TRBJ1-3; no firm D call. The V gene's germline CDR1 is SGDLS and CDR2 YYNGEE. This CDR3 is 13 amino acids long. Trimming shortened V by 9 bases and J by 0 bases, and 10 bases separated the two germline ends. DNA for the CDR3: TGTGCCACGCAACATCCCTCTGGAAACACCATATATTTT. Translating gives CATQHPSGNTIYF.

The chain has TRBV28 and TRBJ2-6, with TRBD2 identical over 7 bases. The CDR3 is 16 amino acids. Per the germline V gene, CDR1 is MDHEN and CDR2 is SYDVKM. After removal of 6 bases from V and 7 bases from J, the junction contained 12 bases not matched to a gene. CDR3 residues: CASSLWTGGSANVLTF. For the CDR3, the DNA is TGTGCCAGCAGCCTTTGGACGGGGGGATCAGCCAACGTCCTGACTTTC.

The V and J genes are TRBV6-5 and TRBJ2-7; the match to TRBD2 covers 10 bases. Germline CDR1 and CDR2: MNHEY and SVGAGI. Trimming took 5 bases from V and 3 from J; bases not matched to a gene: 7. The CDR3 runs to 15 residues. The CDR3 sequence: CASSTIAGGYYEQYF. The DNA of the CDR3 is TGTGCCAGCAGTACGATAGCGGGAGGATACTACGAGCAGTACTTC.

V usage is TRBV30 and J usage is TRBJ1-1; maybe TRBD1 (5 bases). CDR1 is GTSNPN and CDR2 is SVGIG in the germline V gene (reference sequence). The CDR3 length is 15 residues. Trimming pared 3 bases from V and 0 bases from J, leaving 14 bases between. In DNA, the CDR3 is TGTGCCTGGAGACCGCTTGACAGTTTGAACACTGAAGCTTTCTTT. Translation: CAWRPLDSLNTEAFF.

The chain recombines TRBV5-4 with TRBJ2-3; D is undetermined. CDR3 length equals 12 residues. V lost 4 bases and J 4 bases, leaving 7 bases between the germline ends. Germline CDR1 is SGHNT and CDR2 is YYREEE (reference sequence). The CDR3, as DNA: TGTGCCAGCAGCCTCACTGCAGATACGCAGTATTTT. Its translation: CASSLTADTQYF.

The CDR3 nucleotides are TGTGCCAGCAGTGAGCGGGCCGTCTATGGCTACACCTTC. Translated: CASSERAVYGYTF. The V and J genes are TRBV6-1 and TRBJ1-2; D unresolved. Germline V lookup: CDR1 MNHNS, CDR2 SASEGT. CDR3 length: 13 residues. The V gene lost 3 bases and the J gene lost 4 bases, with 9 bases spanning the gap.

This sequence joins TRBV20-1 and TRBJ2-2; 14 bases map to TRBD2. This CDR3 has 18 residues. After removal of 3 bases from V and 1 base from J, the junction contained 7 bases not matched to a gene. Germline assignment: CDR1 DFQATT and CDR2 SNEGSKA (reference sequence). Here the CDR3 DNA reads TGCAGTGCTAGTGGGGGACTAGCGGGAGATCAGAACACCGGGGAGCTGTTTTTT. Translation: CSASGGLAGDQNTGELFF.

The gene calls are TRBV11-2 and TRBJ2-1, with 8 positions matching TRBD1. Germline V gene data show CDR1 as SGHAT and CDR2 as FQNNGV. The trim removed 4 bases at V and 4 bases at J, leaving 6 bases unmatched. This CDR3 is built from 15 residues. The CDR3 DNA is TGTGCCAGCAGCTCCCAGGGGGCGGGATACAATGAGCAGTTCTTC. The encoded protein is CASSSQGAGYNEQFF.

CDR3 in amino acids: CASSFFTSEQAFF. The CDR3 DNA sequence: TGTGCCAGTAGTTTTTTCACGAGCGAACAAGCTTTCTTT. The genes are TRBV19 and TRBJ1-1; no firm D call. This CDR3 contains 13 residues. V was clipped by 5 bases and J by 9 bases, with 16 bases between them. Germline values: CDR1 LNHDA, CDR2 SQIVND (reference sequence).

The chain joins TRBV5-1 to TRBJ2-1; either TRBD1 or TRBD2 may fit D (6 bases each). Trimming removed 4 bases from V and 3 bases from J, with 17 bases in between. The CDR3 extends over 16 amino acids. The germline V gene has CDR1 SGHRS and CDR2 YFSETQ. DNA of the CDR3: TGCGCCAGCAGCGCCGCTGGAGGGGGAAACTACAATGAGCAGTTCTTC. Amino acids: CASSAAGGGNYNEQFF.

The chain has TRBV6-5 and TRBJ2-7; D is uncertain. This CDR3 region has 14 residues. V was shortened by 6 bases and J by 2 bases, with 14 bases between the two germline ends. In germline, CDR1 is MNHEY, CDR2 SVGAGI. CDR3 DNA: TGTGCCAGCAGCCCCGTACAATCTCCCTACGAGCAGTACTTC. This encodes CASSPVQSPYEQYF.

This clone has a single count. The J gene is TRBJ1-5, the V gene TRBV9; D possibly corresponds to TRBD1 (5 bases). Germline V lookup: CDR1 SGDLS, CDR2 YYNGEE. This CDR3 has 15 amino acids. V was cut by 0 bases and J by 1 base, with 8 bases left in between. Here the CDR3 reads CASSVGGTSNQPQHF. The CDR3 DNA sequence: TGTGCCAGCAGCGTAGGCGGGACCAGCAATCAGCCCCAGCATTTT.

This clone showed up just once. J is TRBJ1-6 and V is TRBV5-6, with a possible D match to TRBD1 (5 bases). Deletions cut 1 base from V and 7 bases from J, with 21 bases between. CDR3 length equals 18 residues. Germline V CDR1 and CDR2: SGHDT, YYEEEE. CDR3 bases: TGTGCCAGCAGCTTGATGTTTGGGGGAGGGACTTCGAATTCACCCCTCCACTTT. Translated: CASSLMFGGGTSNSPLHF.

This rearrangement joins TRBV30 to TRBJ2-7; TRBD1 is a possible D gene (7 bases). V lost 5 bases, J lost 2 bases, and 13 bases lay in between. Germline values: CDR1 GTSNPN, CDR2 SVGIG (reference sequence). The CDR3 length is 13 residues. The CDR3 protein is CAWGGTAAYEQYF. In nucleotides, the CDR3 is TGTGCCTGGGGAGGGACAGCTGCCTACGAGCAGTACTTC.

The chain carries TRBV30 and TRBJ1-1; possible D gene TRBD1, 5 bases. Looked up from germline, CDR1 is GTSNPN and CDR2 is SVGIG (reference sequence). The CDR3 spans 13 residues. Trimming took off 0 bases at V and 4 bases at J, with 9 bases between the two ends. The CDR3 DNA follows: TGTGCCTGGAGTGTACTCAGGGCCACTGAAGCTTTCTTT. Protein sequence: CAWSVLRATEAFF.

J is TRBJ1-5 and V is TRBV27; D unresolved. Germline CDR1 reads MNHEY; CDR2 reads SMNVEV (reference sequence). The CDR3 is made up of 15 amino acids. With 5 bases removed from V and 4 bases from J, the gap between germline ends came to 15 bases. Here the CDR3 DNA reads TGTGCCAGCAGTCCTGGACGGGGTTTTAATCAGCCCCAGCATTTT. It codes for CASSPGRGFNQPQHF.

This clone was seen a single time. V is TRBV7-3 and J is TRBJ1-1; no clear D gene. The V gene's germline CDR1 is SGHTA and CDR2 FQGTGA. This CDR3 comprises 13 residues. V was shortened by 1 base and J by 5 bases, with 8 bases between the two germline ends. The CDR3 protein is CASSLNRLTEAFF. The CDR3 DNA reads as TGTGCCAGCAGCTTAAATCGGTTGACTGAAGCTTTCTTT.

The V gene is TRBV28, the J gene TRBJ1-1, with D possibly being TRBD1 (5 bases). Germline V gene sequence: CDR1 MDHEN, CDR2 SYDVKM. The CDR3 extends over 16 amino acids. V gave up 6 bases and J gave up 6 bases, with 23 bases separating them. The CDR3 region is CASSPWYGTVRSEAFF. The DNA of the CDR3 is TGTGCCAGCAGCCCCTGGTATGGGACGGTAAGGTCTGAAGCTTTCTTT.

The V call is TRBV29-1, the J call TRBJ2-7; D is ambiguous. V lost 6 bases and J 5 bases, leaving 17 bases between the germline ends. The CDR3 has 13 residues. The germline V gene has CDR1 SQVTM and CDR2 ANQGSEA. CDR3 sequence: CSVLPGSPDEQYF. The CDR3 DNA reads TGCAGCGTCCTCCCCGGGTCCCCTGACGAGCAGTACTTC.

The V call is TRBV19, the J call TRBJ2-7, with D uncertain. CDR3 length equals 11 residues. Germline V gene sequence: CDR1 LNHDA, CDR2 SQIVND (reference sequence). V was clipped by 1 base and J by 5 bases, with 3 bases between them. The CDR3 protein is CASSIGHEQYF. The CDR3 nucleotides are TGTGCCAGTAGTATAGGTCACGAGCAGTACTTC.

The DNA of the CDR3 is TGTGCCAGTTCCGGGACTAGCGGGTACAATGAGCAGTTCTTC. This sequence encodes CASSGTSGYNEQFF. The J gene is TRBJ2-1, the V gene TRBV2; 12 positions agree with TRBD2. The CDR3 runs to 14 residues. CDR1 and CDR2 (germline): SNHLY, FYNNEI. Unmatched junction bases numbered 4, after V lost 9 bases and J lost 4 bases.

J is TRBJ2-1 and V is TRBV9, with TRBD2 as a possible D gene (5 bases). The CDR3 runs to 12 residues. With 0 bases removed from V and 8 bases from J, the gap between germline ends came to 6 bases. CDR1 SGDLS and CDR2 YYNGEE come from the germline V gene. CDR3 DNA: TGTGCCAGCAGCGTAGGGCGGGATGAGCAGTTCTTC. It specifies CASSVGRDEQFF. Variable domain in full (rest from reference TRBV9 and TRBJ2-1): DSGVTQTPKHLITATGQRVTLRCSPRSGDLSVYWYQQSLDQGLQFLIQYYNGEERAKGNILERFSAQQFPDLHSELNLSSLELGDSALYFCASSVGRDEQFFGPGTRLTVL.